This TCR beta chain was sequenced for a study of T cell responses to AZD1222 COVID-19 vaccine. Assay used: immunoSEQ multiplex PCR; TCRdb lists only in-frame clones, some missing. The sample lists 98,000 or so clones; roughly 84% were seen once. Study outcomes and limitations: Repertoire collection took place solely once the T cell response had peaked.

For this clone: Its target is not known.

CDR3 length: 13 residues. Trimming removed 1 base at V and 11 bases at J, with 14 bases between. Germline values: CDR1 LGHDT, CDR2 YNNKEL (reference sequence). This rearrangement joins TRBV3-1 (or the pseudogene TRBV3-2) to TRBJ1-1; D is unclear. Specimen: peripheral blood, collected 28 days after the second AZD1222 dose. The clonotype was recovered from an adult who received the AZD1222 COVID-19 vaccine. CDR3 protein: CASSQGVRITAFF. As DNA, the CDR3 is TGTGCCAGCAGCCAAGGGGTGAGAATTACGGCTTTCTTT.